A selection of T cell receptor beta chains follows, all from one sample in a study of blood T cell repertoires in COVID-19. Profiled with immunoSEQ multiplex PCR; TCRdb holds only in-frame clones, not every one. Counted here are roughly 230,000 clones, roughly 87% occurring once; the ten biggest clones make up about 0.65%. Source material: peripheral blood. The source is a human donor in a cohort sampled during active COVID-19. The CDR3 runs from the conserved cysteine through the conserved F or W. D genes are given only for firm matches. Size is stated for part of the rows, as once, few or many counts, or as a class when the clone is expanded.

cdr3_nt cdr3_aa j_call clone_size d_call v_call
TGTGCCAGCAGGACCGGGGGGGGACCTAACTATGGCTACACCTTC CASRTGGGPNYGYTF TRBJ1-2 - - TRBV3-1/TRBV3-2
TGTGCCAGTAGTATAGGTCCCACCCTGAGGGGCAATCAGCCCCAGCATTTT CASSIGPTLRGNQPQHF TRBJ1-5 - - TRBV19
TGTGCCAGCAGTTACTCCCGGGAAATCTCCGAGCAGTACTTC CASSYSREISEQYF TRBJ2-7 - - TRBV6-5
TGCGCCAGCAGCCAAGTTCGTGGGAGCACTGAAGCTTTCTTT CASSQVRGSTEAFF TRBJ1-1 - - TRBV4-3
TGTGCCAGCAGCGCAGGGGGCGCGATAAGGGGTAGAGCTTTCTTT CASSAGGAIRGRAFF TRBJ1-1 - TRBD1 TRBV6-5
TGTGCCAGCAGTCACCTCAACAGGGGCTTGGGCAATCAGCCCCAGCATTTT CASSHLNRGLGNQPQHF TRBJ1-5 few TRBD1 TRBV6-6
TGCAGCGCTATCCATGGGACAGGAGGGTTCGAGCAGTACTTC CSAIHGTGGFEQYF TRBJ2-7 - TRBD1 TRBV29-1
TGTGCCAGCAGCCGCGGGGACAGGGGTCTTCAGTACTTC CASSRGDRGLQYF TRBJ2-4 - TRBD1 TRBV28
TGTGCCAGCTCAACCACACAGGGTATAGATACGCAGTATTTT CASSTTQGIDTQYF TRBJ2-3 - - TRBV18
TGTGCCAGCCGCCGACAGGGGGACACTGAAGCTTTCTTT CASRRQGDTEAFF TRBJ1-1 - TRBD1 TRBV6-5
TGTGCCAGCAGCCTCTCATGGACAGGTAGACATTTT CASSLSWTGRHF TRBJ1-5 - TRBD1 TRBV6-5
TGTGCCAGTAAGATACAGGGGGCGGCCAACTATGGCTACACCTTC CASKIQGAANYGYTF TRBJ1-2 - TRBD1 TRBV19